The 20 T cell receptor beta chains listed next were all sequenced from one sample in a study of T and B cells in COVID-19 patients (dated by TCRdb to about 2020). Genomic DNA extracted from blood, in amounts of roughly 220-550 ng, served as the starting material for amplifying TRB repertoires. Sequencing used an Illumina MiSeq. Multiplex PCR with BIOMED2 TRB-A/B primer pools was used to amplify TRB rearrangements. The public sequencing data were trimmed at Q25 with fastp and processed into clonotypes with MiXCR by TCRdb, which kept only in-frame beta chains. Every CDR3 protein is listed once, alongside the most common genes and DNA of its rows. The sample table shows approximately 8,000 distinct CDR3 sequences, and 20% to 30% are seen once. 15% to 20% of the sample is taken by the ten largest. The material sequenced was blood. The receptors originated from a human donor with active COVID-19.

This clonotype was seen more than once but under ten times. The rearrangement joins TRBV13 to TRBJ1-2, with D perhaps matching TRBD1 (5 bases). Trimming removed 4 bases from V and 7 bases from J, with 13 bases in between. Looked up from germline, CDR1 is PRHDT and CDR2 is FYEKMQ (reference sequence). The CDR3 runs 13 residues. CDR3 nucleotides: TGTGCCAGCAGCTGGGTAGTTAGGGGTGGCTACACCTTC. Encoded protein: CASSWVVRGGYTF. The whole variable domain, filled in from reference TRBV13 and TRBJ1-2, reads AAGVIQSPRHLIKEKRETATLKCYPIPRHDTVYWYQQGPGQDPQFLISFYEKMQSDKGSIPDRFSAQQFSDYHSELNMSSLELGDSALYFCASSWVVRGGYTFGSGTRLTVV.

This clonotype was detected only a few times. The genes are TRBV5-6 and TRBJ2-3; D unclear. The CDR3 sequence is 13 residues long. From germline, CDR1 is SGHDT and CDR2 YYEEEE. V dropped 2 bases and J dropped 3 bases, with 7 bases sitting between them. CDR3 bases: TGTGCCAGCAGCTTATCAGGAACAGATACGCAGTATTTT. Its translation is CASSLSGTDTQYF.

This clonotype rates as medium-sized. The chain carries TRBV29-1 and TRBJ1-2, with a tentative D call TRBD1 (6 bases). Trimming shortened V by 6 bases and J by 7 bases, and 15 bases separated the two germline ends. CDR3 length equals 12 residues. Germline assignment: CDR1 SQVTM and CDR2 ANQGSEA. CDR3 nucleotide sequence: TGCAGCGTCGACAGGTCGCATCGTGGCTACACCTTC. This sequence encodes CSVDRSHRGYTF. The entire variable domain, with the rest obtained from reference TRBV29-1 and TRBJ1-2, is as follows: SAVISQKPSRDICQRGTSLTIQCQVDSQVTMMFWYRQQPGQSLTLIATANQGSEATYESGFVIDKFPISRPNLTFSTLTVSNMSPEDSSIYLCSVDRSHRGYTFGSGTRLTVV.

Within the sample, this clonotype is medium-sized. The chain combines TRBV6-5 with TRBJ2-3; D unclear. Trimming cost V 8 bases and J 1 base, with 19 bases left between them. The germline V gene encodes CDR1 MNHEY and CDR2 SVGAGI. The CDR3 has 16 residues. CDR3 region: CASQSPALGGTDTQYF. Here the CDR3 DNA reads TGTGCCAGCCAGTCCCCAGCGCTAGGAGGCACAGATACGCAGTATTTT.

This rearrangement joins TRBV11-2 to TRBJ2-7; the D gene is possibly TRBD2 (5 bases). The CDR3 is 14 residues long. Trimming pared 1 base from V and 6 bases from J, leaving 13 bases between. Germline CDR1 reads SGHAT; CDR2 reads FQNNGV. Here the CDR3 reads CASSLVLRTSEQYF. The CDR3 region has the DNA TGTGCCAGCAGCTTAGTTTTGCGTACTAGCGAGCAGTACTTC.

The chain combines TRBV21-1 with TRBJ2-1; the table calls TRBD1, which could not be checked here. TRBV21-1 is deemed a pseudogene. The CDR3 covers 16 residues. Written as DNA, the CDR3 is TGTGCCAGCAGTGACAGGGTTTTAAGTCCGTACAATGAGCAGTTCTTC. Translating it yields CASSDRVLSPYNEQFF.

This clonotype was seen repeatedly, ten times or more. In nucleotides, the CDR3 is TGTGCCAGCAGTGACAACTCTGGGGCCAACGTCCTGACTTTC. Its translation: CASSDNSGANVLTF. This chain joins TRBV6-4 and TRBJ2-6, with D uncertain. Trimming removed 2 bases from V and 0 bases from J, with 2 bases in between. The germline gives CDR1 MRHNA, CDR2 SNTAGT. The CDR3 is made up of 14 amino acids.

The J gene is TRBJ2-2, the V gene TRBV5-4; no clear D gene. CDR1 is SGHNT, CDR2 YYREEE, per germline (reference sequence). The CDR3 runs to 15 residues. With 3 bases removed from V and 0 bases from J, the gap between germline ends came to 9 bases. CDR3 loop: CASSSDFANTGELFF. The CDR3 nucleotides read TGTGCCAGCAGCTCCGATTTCGCGAACACCGGGGAGCTGTTTTTT.

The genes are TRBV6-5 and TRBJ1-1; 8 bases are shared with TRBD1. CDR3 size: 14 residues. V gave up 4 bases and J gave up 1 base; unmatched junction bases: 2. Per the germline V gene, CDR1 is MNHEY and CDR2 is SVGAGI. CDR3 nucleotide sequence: TGTGCCAGCAGTTGGGGACAGGCGAACACTGAAGCTTTCTTT. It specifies CASSWGQANTEAFF.

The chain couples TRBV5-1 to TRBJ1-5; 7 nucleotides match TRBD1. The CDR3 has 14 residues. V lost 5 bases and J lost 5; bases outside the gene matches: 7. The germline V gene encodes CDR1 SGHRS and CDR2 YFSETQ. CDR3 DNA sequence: TGCGCCAGCAGTACAGGGGAAAATGATCAGCCCCAGCATTTT. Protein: CASSTGENDQPQHF.

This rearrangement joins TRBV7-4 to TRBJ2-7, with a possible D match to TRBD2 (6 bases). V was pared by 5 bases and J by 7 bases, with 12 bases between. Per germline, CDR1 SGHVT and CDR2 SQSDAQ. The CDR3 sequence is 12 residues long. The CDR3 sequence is CASSTPGGEQYF. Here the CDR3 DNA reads TGTGCCAGCAGCACCCCCGGGGGTGAGCAGTACTTC.

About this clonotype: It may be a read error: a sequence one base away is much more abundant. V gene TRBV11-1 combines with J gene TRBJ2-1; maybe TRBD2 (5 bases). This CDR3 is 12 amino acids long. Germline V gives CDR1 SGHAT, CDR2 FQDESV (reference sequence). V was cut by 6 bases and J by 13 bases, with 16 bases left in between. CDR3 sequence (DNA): TGTGCCAGCAGACAGTCCGGGGAGACCCAGTTCTTC. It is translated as CASRQSGETQFF.

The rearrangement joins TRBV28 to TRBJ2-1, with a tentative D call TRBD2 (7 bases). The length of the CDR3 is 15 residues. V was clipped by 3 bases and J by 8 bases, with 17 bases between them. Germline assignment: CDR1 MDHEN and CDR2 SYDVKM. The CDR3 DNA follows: TGTGCCAGCAGTTTTTTGGGAGGGGGTGGCTATGAGCAGTTCTTC. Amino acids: CASSFLGGGGYEQFF.

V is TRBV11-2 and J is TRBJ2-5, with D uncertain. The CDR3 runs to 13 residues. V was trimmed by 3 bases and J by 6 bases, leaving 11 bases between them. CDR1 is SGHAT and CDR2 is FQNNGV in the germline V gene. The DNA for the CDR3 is TGTGCCAGCAGCTTGGATCCCGGCCAGACCCAGTACTTC. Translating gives CASSLDPGQTQYF.

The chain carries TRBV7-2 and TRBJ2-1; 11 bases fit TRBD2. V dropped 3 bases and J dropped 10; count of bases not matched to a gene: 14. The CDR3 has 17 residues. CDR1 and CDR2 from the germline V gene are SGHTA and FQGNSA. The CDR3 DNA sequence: TGTGCCAGCAGCTTGAGGCCGATAGCGGGAGGGCCTGGAGAGCAGTTCTTC. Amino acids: CASSLRPIAGGPGEQFF.

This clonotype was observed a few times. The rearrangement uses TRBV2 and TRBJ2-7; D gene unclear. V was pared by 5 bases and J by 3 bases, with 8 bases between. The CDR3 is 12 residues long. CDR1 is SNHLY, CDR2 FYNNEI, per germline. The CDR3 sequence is CASSSERYEQYF. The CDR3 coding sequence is TGTGCCAGCAGTTCAGAACGCTACGAGCAGTACTTC.

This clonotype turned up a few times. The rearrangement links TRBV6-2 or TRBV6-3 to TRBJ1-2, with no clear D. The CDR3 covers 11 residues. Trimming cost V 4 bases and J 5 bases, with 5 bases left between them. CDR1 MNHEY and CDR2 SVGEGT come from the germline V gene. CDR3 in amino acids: CASSLQYGYTF. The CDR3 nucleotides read TGTGCCAGCAGTTTACAGTATGGCTACACCTTC.

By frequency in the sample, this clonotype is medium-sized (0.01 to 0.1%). The CDR3 reads CSVEDPLAGGVYNEQFF. The CDR3 coding sequence is TGCAGCGTTGAGGACCCCCTAGCGGGAGGGGTTTACAATGAGCAGTTCTTC. The chain joins TRBV29-1 to TRBJ2-1; 12 bases are a match to TRBD2. J lost 4 bases, V lost 3 bases, and 10 bases had no gene match. Germline CDR1 and CDR2: SQVTM and ANQGSEA. There are 17 residues in the CDR3.

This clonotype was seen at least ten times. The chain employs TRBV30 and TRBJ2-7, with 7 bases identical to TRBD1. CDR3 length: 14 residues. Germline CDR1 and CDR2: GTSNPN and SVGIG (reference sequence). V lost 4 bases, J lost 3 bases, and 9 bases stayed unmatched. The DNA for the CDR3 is TGTGCCTGGACCCCAGAGGACAGGTTCTACGAGCAGTACTTC. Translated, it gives CAWTPEDRFYEQYF.

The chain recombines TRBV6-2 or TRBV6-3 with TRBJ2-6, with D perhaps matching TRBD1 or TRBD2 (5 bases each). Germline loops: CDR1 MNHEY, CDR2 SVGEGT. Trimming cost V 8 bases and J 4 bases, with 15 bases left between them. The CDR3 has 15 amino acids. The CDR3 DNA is TGTGCCAGCTGTTTGGGGGATGCAGGGGCCAACGTCCTGACTTTC. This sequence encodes CASCLGDAGANVLTF.